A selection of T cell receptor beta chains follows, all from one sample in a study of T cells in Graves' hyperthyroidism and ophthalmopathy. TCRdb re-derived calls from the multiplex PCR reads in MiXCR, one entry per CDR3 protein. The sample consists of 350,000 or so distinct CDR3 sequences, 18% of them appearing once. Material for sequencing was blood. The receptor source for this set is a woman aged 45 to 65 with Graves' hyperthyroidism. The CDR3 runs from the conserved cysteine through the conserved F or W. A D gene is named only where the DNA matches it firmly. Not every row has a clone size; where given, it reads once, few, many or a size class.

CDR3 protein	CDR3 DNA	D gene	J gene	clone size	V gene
CASTHGLADYNEQFF	TGTGCCAGCACCCATGGACTAGCGGATTACAATGAGCAGTTCTTC	TRBD2	TRBJ2-1	NA	TRBV6-9
CASRGWGGQRETQYF	TGTGCCAGCAGAGGGTGGGGGGGGCAGCGAGAGACCCAGTACTTC	NA	TRBJ2-5	NA	TRBV5-6
CASSTGTAEAFF	TGTGCCAGCAGCACTGGGACAGCCGAAGCTTTCTTT	TRBD1	TRBJ1-1	NA	TRBV13
CASSQAGAWGTEAFF	TGTGCCAGCAGCCAGGCCGGGGCCTGGGGCACTGAAGCTTTCTTT	NA	TRBJ1-1	many	TRBV3-1
CASSLIGTSGMGNTIYF	TGCGCCAGCAGCTTGATTGGGACATCGGGGATGGGAAACACCATATATTTT	NA	TRBJ1-3	few	TRBV5-1
CASSSAEDSPYGYTF	TGTGCCAGCAGCTCCGCCGAGGACAGCCCCTATGGCTACACCTTC	NA	TRBJ1-2	NA	TRBV5-5
CASSLGLADYETQYF	TGTGCCAGCAGCCTGGGACTAGCGGACTACGAGACCCAGTACTTC	TRBD2	TRBJ2-5	few	TRBV11-2
CASSSTHTGELFF	TGTGCCAGCAGTTCGACACACACCGGGGAGCTGTTTTTT	NA	TRBJ2-2	NA	TRBV3-1
CSVITADTVNYGYTF	TGCAGCGTAATTACCGCCGACACTGTAAACTATGGCTACACCTTC	NA	TRBJ1-2	NA	TRBV29-1
CASSQDGPTLLNTGELFF	TGTGCCAGCAGCCAAGATGGCCCGACACTACTGAACACCGGGGAGCTGTTTTTT	NA	TRBJ2-2	few	TRBV14
CASSFTDGYSNQPQHF	TGTGCCAGTAGTTTCACGGACGGGTATAGCAATCAGCCCCAGCATTTT	NA	TRBJ1-5	many	TRBV19
CASSLYLSGNQPQHF	TGTGCCAGCAGCTTGTACTTATCAGGGAATCAGCCCCAGCATTTT	NA	TRBJ1-5	NA	TRBV5-1
CASSPGTGDHEAFF	TGTGCCAGCAGTCCCGGGACAGGGGATCATGAAGCTTTCTTT	TRBD1	TRBJ1-1	NA	TRBV6-1
CASSEGAAWTFF	TGTGCCAGCAGTGAGGGGGCAGCTTGGACTTTCTTT	NA	TRBJ1-1	many	TRBV6-1
CASSLTAAPLHF	TGTGCCAGCAGTTTGACAGCCGCACCCCTCCACTTT	NA	TRBJ1-6	NA	TRBV12-3/TRBV12-4
CASSLGPNYNEQFF	TGTGCCAGCAGCTTGGGACCTAACTACAATGAGCAGTTCTTC	NA	TRBJ2-1	NA	TRBV7-3
CSAPWGGLHEQYF	TGCAGTGCCCCGTGGGGGGGCCTGCACGAGCAGTACTTC	NA	TRBJ2-7	NA	TRBV20-1
CSASRQGDTEAFF	TGCAGTGCTAGTCGTCAGGGAGACACTGAAGCTTTCTTT	NA	TRBJ1-1	many	TRBV20-1
CAISEGQTQYF	TGTGCCATCAGTGAAGGGCAAACCCAGTACTTC	NA	TRBJ2-5	few	TRBV10-3
CASSEMSAGQETQYF	TGTGCCAGCAGTGAAATGAGTGCAGGGCAAGAGACCCAGTACTTC	NA	TRBJ2-5	many	TRBV2
CASRRGLSTDTQYF	TGTGCCAGCAGACGGGGGCTAAGCACAGATACGCAGTATTTT	NA	TRBJ2-3	few	TRBV6-1
CASRVLSYNEQFF	TGCGCCAGCAGGGTCTTATCCTACAATGAGCAGTTCTTC	NA	TRBJ2-1	many	TRBV5-1
CSASRQGSVYGYTF	TGCAGTGCTAGTAGGCAGGGGAGTGTCTATGGCTACACCTTC	NA	TRBJ1-2	NA	TRBV20-1
CASSQDLPSGGRAGDYYEQYF	TGTGCCAGCAGCCAAGACCTTCCGAGTGGCGGGAGGGCCGGGGACTACTACGAGCAGTACTTC	TRBD2	TRBJ2-7	NA	TRBV3-1
CASLRVDTQYF	TGTGCCAGCCTGAGGGTAGATACGCAGTATTTT	NA	TRBJ2-3	NA	TRBV2
CASSTRGTLTAFF	TGTGCCAGCAGTACCCGGGGTACACTGACAGCTTTCTTT	NA	TRBJ1-1	many	TRBV6-8
CASSLEGTGGSRADTQYF	TGCGCCAGCAGCTTGGAGGGGACAGGGGGTTCCAGGGCAGATACGCAGTATTTT	TRBD1	TRBJ2-3	NA	TRBV5-1
CASSLVAGAKNIQYF	TGTGCCAGCAGTTTGGTAGCGGGAGCCAAAAACATTCAGTACTTC	TRBD2	TRBJ2-4	few	TRBV2
CASSYSTGYTQYF	TGTGCCAGCAGTTACTCGACTGGTTATACGCAGTATTTT	NA	TRBJ2-3	few	TRBV6-5
CASSLVPVTEAFF	TGTGCCAGCAGCTTAGTTCCGGTCACTGAAGCTTTCTTT	NA	TRBJ1-1	many	TRBV11-2
CSAREAASPGAKNIQYF	TGCAGTGCTAGAGAGGCAGCCTCCCCGGGAGCCAAAAACATTCAGTACTTC	NA	TRBJ2-4	many	TRBV20-1
CSVYSWSGGRLGYTF	TGCAGCGTATATTCCTGGTCAGGGGGAAGGTTGGGCTACACCTTC	TRBD1	TRBJ1-2	NA	TRBV29-1
CASSLGSLGPLRAEPWVYNEQFF	TGCGCCAGCAGCTTGGGCTCACTCGGTCCCCTTAGGGCGGAACCTTGGGTTTACAATGAGCAGTTCTTC	NA	TRBJ2-1	few	TRBV5-1
CASSEARGGAYGYTF	TGTGCCAGCAGTGAAGCGCGCGGGGGCGCCTATGGCTACACCTTC	NA	TRBJ1-2	many	TRBV2
CSASGGGTSSYEQYF	TGCAGTGCTAGCGGTGGGGGAACAAGCTCCTACGAGCAGTACTTC	NA	TRBJ2-7	many	TRBV20-1
CASSRAGGIGYGYTF	TGTGCCAGCAGTCGAGCAGGGGGTATAGGGTATGGCTACACCTTC	TRBD1	TRBJ1-2	few	TRBV27
CASSPSSVVNEKLFF	TGTGCCAGCTCACCGTCGTCCGTAGTTAATGAAAAACTGTTTTTT	NA	TRBJ1-4	many	TRBV18